The 2 T cell receptor beta chains given below trace back to one sample, sequenced in a study of T cell responses to AZD1222 COVID-19 vaccine. TCRdb's table, derived via immunoSEQ multiplex PCR, lists solely in-frame clones and lacks some. The sample yields around 130,000 clones, around 90% seen once. Sequences were derived from peripheral blood, sampled 28 days after the second dose of the MenACWY control vaccine. The receptors were gathered from an adult who received the MenACWY meningococcal vaccine as a control.

By sample fraction, this clone is medium-sized. The genes are TRBV5-1 and TRBJ1-1; D is ambiguous. The V end was cut by 5 bases, the J end by 0 bases, with 20 bases between. CDR1 SGHRS and CDR2 YFSETQ come from the germline V gene. The CDR3 totals 17 residues. This CDR3 reads CASRNIGRPTMNTEAFF. In DNA form, the CDR3 reads TGCGCCAGCAGGAATATCGGCAGGCCAACCATGAACACTGAAGCTTTCTTT.

The chain recombines TRBV2 with TRBJ2-1, with D possibly TRBD2 on 6 matching bases. Germline CDR1 SNHLY, CDR2 FYNNEI. The CDR3 totals 15 residues. Trimming left V 7 bases short and J 5 bases short, with 18 bases between. CDR3 in amino acids: CASIPTGTLHNEQFF. The CDR3 nucleotides read TGTGCCAGCATCCCTACCGGGACTCTACACAATGAGCAGTTCTTC.